This T cell receptor (beta chain) originates from a study of shared clonotypes between healthy human individuals. In the study overall: For every donor, three CD4 naive, three CD4 memory, two CD8 naive and one CD8 memory plates were used.

Study-level points and caveats: Few donors limited the genetic and exposure-history diversity represented. Naive subsets typically showed greater estimated richness than memory subsets.

This CDR3 comprises 14 residues. Germline V lookup: CDR1 SGHKS, CDR2 YYEKEE (reference sequence). V was clipped by 3 bases and J by 8 bases, with 17 bases between them. About this clone itself: As yet, its antigen is unknown.

Some clones are missing from TCRdb's copy, which holds only in-frame ones; the method was immunoSEQ multiplex PCR. Here the sample spans hundreds of thousands of clones, 60% to 75% being singletons. The receptor was derived from a woman younger than 45 in good health. V and J are TRBV5-5 and TRBJ1-2; D not resolved. Sequencing was carried out using memory CD4+ T cells sorted from blood. The sample's subset: CD45RA-negative fraction. CDR3 sequence: CASSSLQTGGGYTF. The CDR3 DNA follows: TGTGCCAGCAGCTCCTTACAAACCGGAGGCGGCTACACCTTC.